This T cell receptor beta chain was found in a study of regulatory T cells in long-lasting Graves disease (dated by TCRdb to about 2021). With respect to the entire study: To count as having persistent Graves' disease, a patient had to have received antithyroid drug treatment for over 5 years with TSH receptor autoantibodies remaining persistently positive. Peripheral blood TCR sequencing and RNA sequencing compared persistent Graves' disease patients with newly diagnosed Graves' disease patients. The study was registered as a clinical trial and conducted in China. TCR sequencing covered some 13 persistent and some 20 newly diagnosed Graves' disease patients, around 33 samples in total. Antithyroid drugs had been taken for about 10.3 years on average by persistent Graves' disease patients in the clinical cohort.

This clonotype was detected ten times or more. There is no known antigen for this receptor. No base-level quality is on record; no much larger clone is a single base apart. Receptor libraries were prepared by multiplex PCR. Instrument on record: Illumina HiSeq 4000. TCR beta libraries were built with iRepertoire HTBI primers and Arm-PCR amplification of CDR3 regions. Gel purification was performed on PCR products prior to sequencing. In the authors' own workflow: Gene usage analysis of CDR3 amino acid clonotypes used the 60 to 80 TRBV and 14 to 15 TRBJ segments found across samples. Filtered high-quality paired reads were merged into contigs using COPE and FqMerger. BLAST was used to align contigs to the IMGT TRBV, TRBD and TRBJ reference genes, and CDR3 was defined following IMGT. Clonotypes above 0.1% frequency were classified as highly expanded clones. Shannon entropy was used to measure repertoire diversity, and the Gini coefficient was used to measure V-J evenness. Public clonotypes were defined as clonotypes shared by more than one individual. TCRdb trimmed public reads at Q25 via fastp, called clones via MiXCR and kept in-frame beta chains. Identical CDR3 protein sequences are pooled into one entry, listed with their most common genes and DNA. The V and J calls were determined by TCRdb, not by the authors. Recorded for this sample are roughly 500,000 distinct CDR3 sequences; more than 20% of them occurred a single time. 7.8% of the sample belongs to the ten largest clones.

What the work shows at the level of the full study, not this receptor alone: The authors acknowledged the small sample size as a limitation that may reduce accuracy. Sequencing and analysis were limited to the TCR beta chain. Lower TCR Shannon entropy and fewer highly expanded clones were observed in persistent Graves' disease patients than in newly diagnosed patients, which suggested clonal expansion. Persistent disease showed preferential use of TRBV28, TRBJ1-2 and TRBJ2-5, whereas newly diagnosed disease favored TRBV20-1 and TRBJ2-1. Persistent patients shared more public clonotypes among themselves (fewer than 3,000) than newly diagnosed patients did (about 970). Because the primary lesion, thyroid tissue, could not be accessed, the study looked at peripheral blood alone.

Taken from the germline V gene, the CDR1 and CDR2 loops are MDHEN and SYDVKM. From the cysteine up to the phenylalanine, the CDR3 has a length of 13 residues. Solely the CDR3 DNA is kept, with 39 bases framed from the first base. The junction carries 11 bases between V and J, which are trimmed by 3 bases and 5 bases respectively. In the paper's terms, the time point label means: persistent/refractory GD, antithyroid drugs over 5 years with positive TRAb. RNA was extracted from PBMCs in TRIzol for both TCR sequencing and RNA sequencing. Graves' disease was diagnosed according to American Thyroid Association guidelines. Patients were recruited from an endocrinology department in Xi'an, China. Each patient gave 8.5 to 9.5 milliliters of peripheral blood, collected in an EDTA anticoagulant tube. Ficoll Paque Plus density gradient separation was used to isolate PBMCs, and no additional T cell sorting was done. RNA quality was checked with an Agilent 2100 Bioanalyzer and agarose gel, and concentration with a NanoDrop 2000.

This specimen consisted of peripheral blood mononuclear cells (PBMCs), obtained when the disease was refractory, from a patient treated with antithyroid drugs. This receptor chain uses TRBV28 and TRBJ2-7; the D segment could be TRBD1, given 5 matching bases. The TCR originated in a female donor with Graves disease. The CDR3: CASSFTGPDEQYF. The nucleotides read TGTGCCAGCAGTTTTACAGGTCCCGACGAGCAGTACTTC. Extended through the reference TRBV28 and TRBJ2-7 proteins, this CDR3 yields the full variable domain: DVKVTQSSRYLVKRTGEKVFLECVQDMDHENMFWYRQDPGLGLRLIYFSYDVKMKEKGDIPEGYSVSREKKERFSLILESASTNQTSMYLCASSFTGPDEQYFGPGTRLTVT.